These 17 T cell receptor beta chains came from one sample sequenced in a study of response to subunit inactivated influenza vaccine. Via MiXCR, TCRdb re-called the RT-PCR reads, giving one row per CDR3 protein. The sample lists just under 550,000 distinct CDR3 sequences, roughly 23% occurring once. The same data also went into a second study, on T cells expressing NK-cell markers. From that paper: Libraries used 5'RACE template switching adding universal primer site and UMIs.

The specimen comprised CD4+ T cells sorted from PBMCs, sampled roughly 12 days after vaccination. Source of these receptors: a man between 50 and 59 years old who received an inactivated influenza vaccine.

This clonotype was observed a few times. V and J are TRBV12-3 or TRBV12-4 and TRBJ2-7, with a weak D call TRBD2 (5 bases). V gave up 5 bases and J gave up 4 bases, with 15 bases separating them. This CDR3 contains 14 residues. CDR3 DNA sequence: TGTGCCAGCAGTCCAAAAGGCGCGGGTTACGAGCAGTACTTC. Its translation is CASSPKGAGYEQYF.

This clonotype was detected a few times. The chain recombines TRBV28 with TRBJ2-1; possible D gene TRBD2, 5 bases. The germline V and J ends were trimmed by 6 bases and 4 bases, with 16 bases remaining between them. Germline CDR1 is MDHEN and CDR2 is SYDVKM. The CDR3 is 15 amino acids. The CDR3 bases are TGTGCCAGCAGGGCCCCGAAGGCGGGTTACAATGAGCAGTTCTTC. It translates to CASRAPKAGYNEQFF.

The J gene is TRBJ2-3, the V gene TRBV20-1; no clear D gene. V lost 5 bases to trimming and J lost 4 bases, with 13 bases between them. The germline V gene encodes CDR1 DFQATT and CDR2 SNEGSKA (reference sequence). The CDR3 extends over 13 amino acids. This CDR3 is CSAAPVRADTQYF. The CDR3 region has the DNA TGCAGTGCTGCCCCCGTACGCGCAGATACGCAGTATTTT.

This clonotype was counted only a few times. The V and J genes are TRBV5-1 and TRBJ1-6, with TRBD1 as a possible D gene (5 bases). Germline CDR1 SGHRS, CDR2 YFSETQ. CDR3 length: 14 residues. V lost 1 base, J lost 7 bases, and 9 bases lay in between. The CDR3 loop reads CASSLMAGNSPLHF. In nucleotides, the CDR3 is TGCGCCAGCAGCTTGATGGCAGGGAATTCACCCCTCCACTTT. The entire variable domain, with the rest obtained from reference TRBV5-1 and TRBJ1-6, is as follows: KAGVTQTPRYLIKTRGQQVTLSCSPISGHRSVSWYQQTPGQGLQFLFEYFSETQRNKGNFPGRFSGRQFSNSRSEMNVSTLELGDSALYLCASSLMAGNSPLHFGNGTRLTVT.

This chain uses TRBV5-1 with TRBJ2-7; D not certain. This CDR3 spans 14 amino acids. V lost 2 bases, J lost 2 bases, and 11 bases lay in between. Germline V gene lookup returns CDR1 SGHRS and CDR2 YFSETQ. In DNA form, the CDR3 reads TGCGCCAGCAGCTTTGGATCGGGCGCCTACGAGCAGTACTTC. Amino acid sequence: CASSFGSGAYEQYF.

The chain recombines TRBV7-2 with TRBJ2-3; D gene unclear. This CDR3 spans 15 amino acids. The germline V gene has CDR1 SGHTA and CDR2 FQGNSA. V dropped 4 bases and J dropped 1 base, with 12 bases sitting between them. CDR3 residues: CASSSARPGTDTQYF. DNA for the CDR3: TGTGCCAGCAGCTCGGCACGGCCTGGCACAGATACGCAGTATTTT.

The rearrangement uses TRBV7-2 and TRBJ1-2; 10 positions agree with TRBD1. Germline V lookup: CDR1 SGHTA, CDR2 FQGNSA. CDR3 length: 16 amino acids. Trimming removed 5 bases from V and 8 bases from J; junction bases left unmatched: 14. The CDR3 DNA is TGTGCCAGCAGCCCAACGGACAGGGGGTCGTTTCGGGGCTACACCTTC. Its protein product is CASSPTDRGSFRGYTF. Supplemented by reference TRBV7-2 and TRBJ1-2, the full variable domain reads GAGVSQSPSNKVTEKGKDVELRCDPISGHTALYWYRQSLGQGLEFLIYFQGNSAPDKSGLPSDRFSAERTGGSVSTLTIQRTQQEDSAVYLCASSPTDRGSFRGYTFGSGTRLTVV.

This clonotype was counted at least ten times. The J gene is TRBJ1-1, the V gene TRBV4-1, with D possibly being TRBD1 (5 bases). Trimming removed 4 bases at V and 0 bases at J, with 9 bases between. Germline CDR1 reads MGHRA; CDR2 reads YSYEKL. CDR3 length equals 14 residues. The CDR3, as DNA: TGCGCCAGCAGCCTTGGGACCTTGAACACTGAAGCTTTCTTT. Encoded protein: CASSLGTLNTEAFF.

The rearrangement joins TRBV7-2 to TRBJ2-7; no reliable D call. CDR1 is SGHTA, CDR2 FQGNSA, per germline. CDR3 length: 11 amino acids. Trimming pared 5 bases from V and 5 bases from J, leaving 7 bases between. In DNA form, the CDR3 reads TGTGCCAGCAGCCTATATGACGAGCAGTACTTC. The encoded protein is CASSLYDEQYF. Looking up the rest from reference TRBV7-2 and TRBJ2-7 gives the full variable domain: GAGVSQSPSNKVTEKGKDVELRCDPISGHTALYWYRQSLGQGLEFLIYFQGNSAPDKSGLPSDRFSAERTGGSVSTLTIQRTQQEDSAVYLCASSLYDEQYFGPGTRLTVT.

The CDR3 region is CAWSVRTSGRYNEQFF. The CDR3 nucleotides are TGTGCCTGGAGTGTAAGGACTAGCGGTAGATACAATGAGCAGTTCTTC. The chain recombines TRBV30 with TRBJ2-1, with 10 bases lining up with TRBD2. This CDR3 region has 16 residues. From germline, CDR1 is GTSNPN and CDR2 SVGIG (reference sequence). The junction had 6 bases not matched to a gene; V was cut back by 0 bases and J by 4 bases.

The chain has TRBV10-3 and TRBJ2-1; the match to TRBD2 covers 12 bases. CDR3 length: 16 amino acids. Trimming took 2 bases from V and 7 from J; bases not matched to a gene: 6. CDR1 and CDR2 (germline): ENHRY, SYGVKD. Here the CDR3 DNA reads TGTGCCATCAGTGAGCCGACTAGCGGGAGTTTGAATGAGCAGTTCTTC. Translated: CAISEPTSGSLNEQFF.

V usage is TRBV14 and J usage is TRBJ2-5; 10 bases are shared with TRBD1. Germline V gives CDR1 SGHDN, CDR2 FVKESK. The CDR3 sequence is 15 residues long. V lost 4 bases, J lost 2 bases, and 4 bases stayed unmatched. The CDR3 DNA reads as TGTGCCAGCAGCCCCCGGACAGGGGGTCAAGAGACCCAGTACTTC. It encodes CASSPRTGGQETQYF.

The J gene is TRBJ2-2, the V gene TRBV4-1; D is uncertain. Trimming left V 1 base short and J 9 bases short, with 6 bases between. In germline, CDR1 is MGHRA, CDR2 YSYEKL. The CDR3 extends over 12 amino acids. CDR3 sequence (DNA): TGCGCCAGCAGCCAAGGCCGGCGGGAGCTGTTTTTT. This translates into CASSQGRRELFF.

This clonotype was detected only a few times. CDR3 DNA: TGTGCCAGCAGTTTTGGCAAAATCACCGGGGAGCTGTTTTTT. Translating gives CASSFGKITGELFF. The chain carries TRBV12-3 or TRBV12-4 and TRBJ2-2, with D hard to call. The CDR3 totals 14 residues. V gave up 3 bases and J gave up 4 bases, with 9 bases separating them.

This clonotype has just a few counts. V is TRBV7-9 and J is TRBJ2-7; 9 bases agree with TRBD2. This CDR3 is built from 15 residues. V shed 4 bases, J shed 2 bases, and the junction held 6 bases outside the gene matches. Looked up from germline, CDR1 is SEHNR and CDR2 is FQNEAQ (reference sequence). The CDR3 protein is CASSYEREVPYEQYF. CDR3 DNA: TGTGCCAGCAGCTACGAGCGGGAGGTCCCCTACGAGCAGTACTTC.

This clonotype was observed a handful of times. The CDR3 sequence is CASRPTGGGKETQYF. For the CDR3, the DNA is TGTGCCAGCAGACCGACCGGCGGGGGCAAAGAGACCCAGTACTTC. The chain carries TRBV12-3 or TRBV12-4 and TRBJ2-5; TRBD2 is a possible D gene (7 bases). Trimming removed 6 bases from V and 3 bases from J, with 17 bases in between. The CDR3 is 15 amino acids.

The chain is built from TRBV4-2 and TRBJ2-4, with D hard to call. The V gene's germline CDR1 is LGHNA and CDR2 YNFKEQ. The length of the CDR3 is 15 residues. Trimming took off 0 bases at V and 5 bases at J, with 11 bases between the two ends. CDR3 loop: CASSQEGNLQNIQYF. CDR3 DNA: TGTGCCAGCAGCCAAGAGGGGAACCTCCAAAACATTCAGTACTTC.